The 24 T cell receptor beta chains reported below all come from one sample, sequenced in a study of PD-L1 blockade in urothelial cancer. The assay was immunoSEQ multiplex PCR, and TCRdb's table has in-frame clones only and misses some. The sample shows tens of thousands of clones, 65% to 85% of them seen only once. As to time point: pretreatment peripheral blood. Source: PBMCs, taken around atezolizumab (anti-PD-L1) treatment. The origin of the receptors is a man between 60 and 75 years old with urothelial cancer.

The V call is TRBV27, the J call TRBJ2-1; 10 bases are shared with TRBD2. Germline V lookup: CDR1 MNHEY, CDR2 SMNVEV (reference sequence). The J segment lost 0 bases and the V segment lost 4 bases, leaving 6 bases of the junction unmatched. There are 17 residues in the CDR3. The CDR3 reads CASSWQSGGASYNEQFF. In DNA, the CDR3 is TGTGCCAGCAGTTGGCAAAGCGGGGGGGCCTCCTACAATGAGCAGTTCTTC.

The chain carries TRBV11-2 and TRBJ2-2, with D perhaps matching TRBD1 (7 bases). The CDR3 covers 16 residues. Trimming shortened V by 5 bases and J by 3 bases, and 16 bases separated the two germline ends. Germline CDR1 is SGHAT and CDR2 is FQNNGV. As DNA, the CDR3 is TGTGCCAGCAGCGGCAGGAGGGGGCTGGACACCGGGGAGCTGTTTTTT. Its protein is CASSGRRGLDTGELFF. The full variable domain, its missing parts supplied by reference TRBV11-2 and TRBJ2-2, is EAGVAQSPRYKIIEKRQSVAFWCNPISGHATLYWYQQILGQGPKLLIQFQNNGVVDDSQLPKDRFSAERLKGVDSTLKIQPAKLEDSAVYLCASSGRRGLDTGELFFGEGSRLTVL.

This clone was counted between two and nine times. The CDR3 protein is CASSQGTGYRGEKLFF. The CDR3 DNA follows: TGCGCCAGCAGCCAGGGGACAGGGTATCGTGGTGAAAAACTGTTTTTT. The rearrangement links TRBV4-3 to TRBJ1-4; TRBD1 aligns across 9 bases. With V trimmed by 3 bases and J by 7 bases, 9 bases remained unmatched. Germline loops: CDR1 LGHNA, CDR2 YSLEER. The CDR3 runs 16 residues.

The chain joins TRBV28 to TRBJ2-1, with D maybe TRBD1 (6 bases). The CDR3 has 15 amino acids. CDR1 is MDHEN, CDR2 SYDVKM, per germline. V was trimmed by 8 bases and J by 2 bases, leaving 16 bases between them. CDR3 bases: TGTGCCAGCTTCCCCCCCCAGGGGCCCTACAATGAGCAGTTCTTC. It codes for CASFPPQGPYNEQFF.

V is TRBV11-3 and J is TRBJ2-2; 7 bases are shared with TRBD1. CDR1 is SGHNT, CDR2 YENEEA, per germline. V shed 2 bases, J shed 2 bases, and the junction held 8 bases outside the gene matches. The length of the CDR3 is 17 residues. The CDR3 bases are TGTGCCAGCAGCTTAAAAGAGACAGGGCTAAACACCGGGGAGCTGTTTTTT. Protein: CASSLKETGLNTGELFF.

The rearrangement links TRBV4-1 to TRBJ2-7; 9 positions agree with TRBD1. Losses at the gene ends were 6 bases for V and 4 bases for J; bases not matched to a gene: 16. CDR1 is MGHRA and CDR2 is YSYEKL in the germline V gene. This CDR3 comprises 17 residues. This CDR3 reads CASRQGAHAGSGYEQYF. In DNA form, the CDR3 reads TGCGCCAGCAGACAGGGGGCACACGCTGGATCCGGATACGAGCAGTACTTC.

V is TRBV7-9 and J is TRBJ2-2; D may be TRBD1 (6 bases). Germline CDR1 is SEHNR and CDR2 is FQNEAQ (reference sequence). Trimming shortened V by 4 bases and J by 8 bases, and 17 bases separated the two germline ends. CDR3 length equals 15 residues. In DNA form, the CDR3 reads TGTGCCAGCAGCTACGGTGGGGGCTATGCGGGGGAGCTGTTTTTT. Protein: CASSYGGGYAGELFF.

V and J are TRBV19 and TRBJ2-1; 10 positions match TRBD2. V gave up 5 bases and J gave up 0 bases; unmatched junction bases: 13. CDR3 length equals 19 residues. In germline, CDR1 is LNHDA, CDR2 SQIVND (reference sequence). CDR3 amino acids: CASSGLAGVYDVSYNEQFF. CDR3 sequence (DNA): TGTGCCAGTAGTGGCCTAGCGGGAGTATATGACGTCTCCTACAATGAGCAGTTCTTC.

J is TRBJ1-4 and V is TRBV28; TRBD1 agrees at 9 bases. There are 14 residues in the CDR3. Germline CDR1 MDHEN, CDR2 SYDVKM. Unmatched junction bases numbered 6, after V lost 6 bases and J lost 7 bases. The CDR3, as DNA: TGTGCCAGCAGCTCTCCGGGACAGGGTGAAAAACTGTTTTTT. Translation gives CASSSPGQGEKLFF. The variable domain in full, completed from reference TRBV28 and TRBJ1-4, reads DVKVTQSSRYLVKRTGEKVFLECVQDMDHENMFWYRQDPGLGLRLIYFSYDVKMKEKGDIPEGYSVSREKKERFSLILESASTNQTSMYLCASSSPGQGEKLFFGSGTQLSVL.

This clone was recorded once. The V and J genes are TRBV18 and TRBJ1-5, with 7 bases matching TRBD1. Germline V gene sequence: CDR1 KGHSH, CDR2 LQKENI. The trim removed 4 bases at V and 5 bases at J, leaving 5 bases unmatched. The CDR3 covers 14 residues. Here the CDR3 DNA reads TGTGCCAGCTCACACGGACAGGCGGATCAGCCCCAGCATTTT. This translates into CASSHGQADQPQHF.

This chain connects TRBV18 to TRBJ2-1; 9 bases are shared with TRBD1. The CDR3 runs to 17 residues. Trimming took 3 bases from V and 7 from J; bases not matched to a gene: 13. Germline lookup yields CDR1 KGHSH and CDR2 LQKENI. The CDR3 nucleotides are TGTGCCAGCTCACCGAGGGGCACAGGGGGCTCGCGGAATGAGCAGTTCTTC. Protein: CASSPRGTGGSRNEQFF.

This chain connects TRBV6-5 to TRBJ1-5, with D uncertain. Trimming removed 6 bases from V and 3 bases from J, with 15 bases in between. This CDR3 is built from 15 residues. The germline gives CDR1 MNHEY, CDR2 SVGAGI. The CDR3 sequence is CASSQVSPSNQPQHF. In DNA form, the CDR3 reads TGTGCCAGCAGCCAAGTGAGTCCTTCCAATCAGCCCCAGCATTTT.

The J gene is TRBJ1-1, the V gene TRBV10-2; TRBD1 is a possible D gene (6 bases). The CDR3 totals 14 residues. The germline gives CDR1 WSHSY, CDR2 SAAADI. Trimming shortened V by 8 bases and J by 5 bases, and 18 bases separated the two germline ends. The CDR3 spells CASGSGRGITEAFF. The CDR3 DNA sequence: TGCGCCAGCGGCTCAGGGAGGGGGATTACTGAAGCTTTCTTT.

The J gene is TRBJ2-5, the V gene TRBV27; 15 nucleotides align to TRBD2. CDR3 length equals 18 residues. With 4 bases clipped from V and 5 bases from J, the junction kept 11 bases outside the gene matches. Germline CDR1 MNHEY, CDR2 SMNVEV (reference sequence). The CDR3 is CASSSRGLAGGERETQYF. CDR3 DNA sequence: TGTGCCAGCAGTTCCCGCGGACTAGCGGGAGGGGAGAGGGAGACCCAGTACTTC.

The J gene is TRBJ2-1, the V gene TRBV28, with TRBD2 matching over 12 bases. From germline, CDR1 is MDHEN and CDR2 SYDVKM. The CDR3 runs to 16 residues. V lost 7 bases, J lost 1 base, and 5 bases stayed unmatched. This CDR3 reads CASTSGGAGSYNEQFF. The CDR3, as DNA: TGTGCCAGCACTAGCGGGGGGGCCGGTTCCTACAATGAGCAGTTCTTC.

This chain connects TRBV18 to TRBJ2-6; 11 bases align to TRBD1. Per germline, CDR1 KGHSH and CDR2 LQKENI. The length of the CDR3 is 20 residues. Germline trimming cut 4 bases from V and 0 bases from J; bases unmatched to any gene: 11. This chain's CDR3 is CASSLTRSGTGGSGANVLTF. CDR3 sequence (DNA): TGTGCCAGCTCACTCACACGCTCCGGGACAGGGGGCTCTGGGGCCAACGTCCTGACTTTC.

V is TRBV5-1 and J is TRBJ1-2; possibly TRBD1 for D (6 bases). The length of the CDR3 is 16 residues. Deletions cut 4 bases from V and 6 bases from J, with 22 bases between. From germline, CDR1 is SGHRS and CDR2 YFSETQ. The CDR3 coding sequence is TGCGCCAGCAGCCTTGAGGGATGGGACAATCTTCATGGCTACACCTTC. Translation: CASSLEGWDNLHGYTF.

The chain carries TRBV5-1 and TRBJ1-2, with TRBD1 matching over 8 bases. J was trimmed by 2 bases and V by 0 bases; bases with no gene match: 3. The CDR3 consists of 15 residues. The germline CDR1 and CDR2 sequences are SGHRS and YFSETQ. CDR3 sequence: CASSLATGGNYGYTF. The CDR3 coding sequence is TGCGCCAGCAGCTTGGCTACAGGGGGGAACTATGGCTACACCTTC.

The rearrangement uses TRBV9 and TRBJ2-3, with TRBD2 matching 9 bases. With 3 bases clipped from V and 6 bases from J, the junction kept 8 bases outside the gene matches. Germline CDR1 and CDR2: SGDLS and YYNGEE. The CDR3 spans 15 residues. This chain's CDR3 is CASSGIAGESDTQYF. DNA of the CDR3: TGTGCCAGCAGCGGAATAGCGGGAGAATCGGATACGCAGTATTTT. The entire variable domain, with the rest obtained from reference TRBV9 and TRBJ2-3, is as follows: DSGVTQTPKHLITATGQRVTLRCSPRSGDLSVYWYQQSLDQGLQFLIQYYNGEERAKGNILERFSAQQFPDLHSELNLSSLELGDSALYFCASSGIAGESDTQYFGPGTRLTVL.

The J gene is TRBJ1-2, the V gene TRBV18; no reliable D call. Between the trimmed V and J ends, which lost 4 bases and 6 bases, there was a span of 21 bases. The CDR3 is 16 amino acids. Germline V gives CDR1 KGHSH, CDR2 LQKENI. The CDR3 DNA reads as TGTGCCAGCTCACGCTCCACAACTGTCGCGGCAGATGGCTACACCTTC. It codes for CASSRSTTVAADGYTF.

The J gene is TRBJ2-7, the V gene TRBV7-2; 7 positions agree with TRBD2. The CDR3 length is 16 residues. V lost 2 bases and J lost 3; bases outside the gene matches: 10. Germline V gene lookup returns CDR1 SGHTA and CDR2 FQGNSA. CDR3 DNA: TGTGCCAGCAGCTTAAACGGCGGGAGAGTTTTCTACGAGCAGTACTTC. This translates into CASSLNGGRVFYEQYF.

The rearrangement uses TRBV28 and TRBJ1-2, with D tentatively TRBD1 (5 bases). V shed 2 bases and J shed 8 bases, with 12 bases lying between them. From germline, CDR1 is MDHEN and CDR2 SYDVKM. This CDR3 spans 13 amino acids. CDR3 in amino acids: CASSLTKGLGYTF. CDR3 DNA: TGTGCCAGCAGTTTAACGAAGGGGTTGGGCTACACCTTC.

This clone appeared a few times. This chain links TRBV11-2 with TRBJ1-1; the D gene is possibly TRBD1 (5 bases). V shed 3 bases and J shed 9 bases, with 17 bases lying between them. The germline V gene encodes CDR1 SGHAT and CDR2 FQNNGV. This CDR3 comprises 14 residues. Here the CDR3 DNA reads TGTGCCAGCAGCTTTCAAGGGGATGGGTCGAAAGCTTTCTTT. Translation gives CASSFQGDGSKAFF. The complete variable domain, with remaining parts taken from reference TRBV11-2 and TRBJ1-1, reads EAGVAQSPRYKIIEKRQSVAFWCNPISGHATLYWYQQILGQGPKLLIQFQNNGVVDDSQLPKDRFSAERLKGVDSTLKIQPAKLEDSAVYLCASSFQGDGSKAFFGQGTRLTVV.

About this clone: Other DNA variants within this sample encode the same CDR3. The rearrangement links TRBV11-2 to TRBJ2-3; TRBD2 might be the D (6 bases). The CDR3 has 17 residues. Per the germline V gene, CDR1 is SGHAT and CDR2 is FQNNGV. V shed 9 bases and J shed 6 bases, with 28 bases lying between them. CDR3 nucleotides: TGTGCCAGTAGCCCGTTGACTCCGGGAGCTATCACGGATACGCAGTATTTT. Protein product: CASSPLTPGAITDTQYF.